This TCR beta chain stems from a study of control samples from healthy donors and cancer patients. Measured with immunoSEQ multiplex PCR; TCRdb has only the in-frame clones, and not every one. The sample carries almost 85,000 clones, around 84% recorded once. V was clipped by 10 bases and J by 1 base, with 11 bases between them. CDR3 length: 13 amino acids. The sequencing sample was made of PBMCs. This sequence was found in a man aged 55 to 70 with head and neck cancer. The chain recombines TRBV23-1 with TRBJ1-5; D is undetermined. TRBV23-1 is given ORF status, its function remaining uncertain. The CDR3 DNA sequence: TGCGCCACCGGGCGCGGGAGCAATCAGCCCCAGCATTTT. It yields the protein CATGRGSNQPQHF.